This entry features one T cell receptor beta chain sequence. A read error may produce the germline difference seen at one junction end. Generated by immunoSEQ multiplex PCR, the TCRdb table keeps only in-frame clones and is missing some. The profile shows around 230,000 clones, nearly 90% of them singletons. The source of the sample is a study of blood T cell repertoires in COVID-19. Study overall: Acute and convalescent COVID-19 samples came from the United States, Italy and Spain.

The CDR3 length is 13 residues. Germline V gene sequence: CDR1 GTSNPN, CDR2 SVGIG (reference sequence). This clonotype was sampled from a woman aged 25 to 39 with acute COVID-19. The gene calls are TRBV30 and TRBJ2-5; 14 bases match TRBD2. Sequencing used PBMCs or T cells enriched from blood (not recorded which). The CDR3 reads CAWSSPTSGGANF. The CDR3 DNA is TGTGCCTGGAGTTCCCCGACTAGCGGGGGGGCTAACTTC.